The T cell receptor beta chain described here comes from a study of early T cells in non-severe SARS-CoV-2 infection. Between the trimmed V and J ends, which lost 9 bases and 3 bases, there was a span of 11 bases. This CDR3 spans 12 amino acids. The germline gives CDR1 SNHLY, CDR2 FYNNEI. TCRdb passed the 5' RACE reads through MiXCR, listing each CDR3 protein once. The sample has 46,000 or so distinct CDR3 sequences, 3% to 4% seen once. The source material was whole blood. V is TRBV2 and J is TRBJ2-5, with D perhaps TRBD2 (6 bases). The clonotype comes from an adult who was a healthcare worker with PCR-confirmed SARS-CoV-2 infection or an uninfected control (not recorded which). CDR3 in amino acids: CASSTGEETQYF. The CDR3 DNA is TGTGCCAGTAGCACGGGGGAAGAGACCCAGTACTTC.